What follows are 25 T cell receptor beta chains derived from one specimen sequenced in a study of blood T cell repertoires in COVID-19. Clones were sequenced by immunoSEQ multiplex PCR, and TCRdb holds only the in-frame ones, with some missing. The sample contains around 280,000 clones, 75% to 90% of which appear only once. Sequenced: peripheral blood. The receptors were sampled from a woman between 45 and 60 years old who had recovered from COVID-19.

CDR3 bases: TGTGCCAGCAGCCTTACCCCAGGGGTCGGTGTCTACACCTTC. It codes for CASSLTPGVGVYTF. This chain connects TRBV7-3 to TRBJ1-2, with D perhaps matching TRBD1 (6 bases). Germline assignment: CDR1 SGHTA and CDR2 FQGTGA. V was trimmed by 5 bases and J by 10 bases, leaving 20 bases between them. The CDR3 has 14 residues.

The rearrangement links TRBV11-2 to TRBJ2-1, with 15 bases aligning to TRBD2. This CDR3 has 16 amino acids. Per the germline V gene, CDR1 is SGHAT and CDR2 is FQNNGV. Trimming removed 1 base from V and 8 bases from J; junction bases left unmatched: 3. CDR3: CASSLGTSGRVDEQFF. CDR3 nucleotides: TGTGCCAGCAGCTTAGGGACTAGCGGGAGGGTTGATGAGCAGTTCTTC.

The chain has TRBV9 and TRBJ1-1; D gene unclear. Per germline, CDR1 SGDLS and CDR2 YYNGEE. The ends were cut back, 0 bases at V and 5 bases at J, with 8 bases in the middle. The CDR3 sequence is 13 residues long. Written as DNA, the CDR3 is TGTGCCAGCAGCGTAGACGCGGAAACTGAAGCTTTCTTT. It translates to CASSVDAETEAFF. Looking up the rest from reference TRBV9 and TRBJ1-1 gives the full variable domain: DSGVTQTPKHLITATGQRVTLRCSPRSGDLSVYWYQQSLDQGLQFLIQYYNGEERAKGNILERFSAQQFPDLHSELNLSSLELGDSALYFCASSVDAETEAFFGQGTRLTVV.

This sequence joins TRBV14 and TRBJ2-5, with a possible D match to TRBD1 (6 bases). The CDR3 spans 15 residues. With 2 bases removed from V and 4 bases from J, the gap between germline ends came to 14 bases. CDR1 is SGHDN, CDR2 FVKESK, per germline. The CDR3: CASSQRLGASETQYF. For the CDR3, the DNA is TGTGCCAGCAGCCAAAGGTTGGGGGCGTCAGAGACCCAGTACTTC.

The chain employs TRBV4-3 and TRBJ1-2; TRBD1 is a possible D gene (5 bases). V lost 0 bases, J lost 14 bases, and 16 bases lay in between. Germline CDR1 and CDR2: LGHNA and YSLEER. The CDR3 length is 13 residues. The CDR3 region has the DNA TGCGCCAGCAGCCAAGACACAGGAGAAGGCGAAACCTTC. It codes for CASSQDTGEGETF.

The chain has TRBV19 and TRBJ1-5; D is possibly TRBD1 (5 bases). Trimming cost V 3 bases and J 7 bases, with 16 bases left between them. CDR1 and CDR2 (germline): LNHDA, SQIVND (reference sequence). This CDR3 is built from 15 residues. The CDR3 bases are TGTGCCAGTAGTATGGACACTTCACGTAGACAGCCCCAGCATTTT. Translated: CASSMDTSRRQPQHF.

J is TRBJ1-1 and V is TRBV19, with 7 bases fitting TRBD1. The V segment lost 4 bases and the J segment 4 bases; nucleotides outside the gene matches: 12. Germline values: CDR1 LNHDA, CDR2 SQIVND (reference sequence). This CDR3 has 16 residues. The CDR3 DNA reads TGTGCCAGTAGTACCCTTCCAGGGGGTTCGAGCACTGAAGCTTTCTTT. It codes for CASSTLPGGSSTEAFF.

The chain links TRBV19 to TRBJ1-1, with D possibly matching TRBD1 (5 bases). Germline V gene sequence: CDR1 LNHDA, CDR2 SQIVND (reference sequence). V shed 0 bases and J shed 4 bases, with 15 bases lying between them. This CDR3 contains 16 residues. The CDR3 spells CASSIDQGSFGTEAFF. The DNA of the CDR3 is TGTGCCAGTAGTATAGATCAGGGTTCATTCGGCACTGAAGCTTTCTTT.

The chain employs TRBV7-9 and TRBJ1-2, with D possibly matching TRBD1 (6 bases). There are 14 residues in the CDR3. From germline, CDR1 is SEHNR and CDR2 FQNEAQ (reference sequence). V gave up 4 bases and J gave up 4 bases, with 13 bases separating them. The CDR3 reads CASSSGGQGYGYTF. In nucleotides, the CDR3 is TGTGCCAGCAGCTCGGGGGGGCAGGGCTATGGCTACACCTTC.

This clone was seen once. The J gene is TRBJ1-1, the V gene TRBV13; 7 nucleotides align to TRBD1. CDR3 length equals 15 residues. Trimming at V came to 3 bases and at J to 0 bases, leaving 4 bases not matched to a gene. Germline values: CDR1 PRHDT, CDR2 FYEKMQ (reference sequence). CDR3 in amino acids: CASSFLTGMNTEAFF. In DNA, the CDR3 is TGTGCCAGCAGCTTCCTGACAGGGATGAACACTGAAGCTTTCTTT.

The DNA for the CDR3 is TGTGCCAGTAGTATAGATCCGAACCGCAGTCGACTGTTTTTT. Its protein is CASSIDPNRSRLFF. This sequence joins TRBV19 and TRBJ1-4; D is uncertain. In germline, CDR1 is LNHDA, CDR2 SQIVND (reference sequence). The V gene lost 0 bases and the J gene lost 13 bases, with 15 bases spanning the gap. CDR3 size: 14 residues. Drawing the rest from reference TRBV19 and TRBJ1-4, the complete variable domain is DGGITQSPKYLFRKEGQNVTLSCEQNLNHDAMYWYRQDPGQGLRLIYYSQIVNDFQKGDIAEGYSVSREKKESFPLTVTSAQKNPTAFYLCASSIDPNRSRLFFGSGTQLSVL.

This chain joins TRBV4-3 and TRBJ2-7; 7 positions match TRBD1. The germline V gene has CDR1 LGHNA and CDR2 YSLEER. CDR3 size: 15 residues. V shed 1 base, J shed 3 bases, and the junction held 6 bases outside the gene matches. In nucleotides, the CDR3 is TGCGCCAGCAGCCAAGGAGGGGACAGAAACTACGAGCAGTACTTC. It encodes CASSQGGDRNYEQYF.

This rearrangement joins TRBV5-4 to TRBJ2-4; D gene unclear. V lost 4 bases, J lost 6 bases, and 20 bases lay in between. The CDR3 runs 16 residues. The germline gives CDR1 SGHNT, CDR2 YYREEE (reference sequence). CDR3: CASSPEGPGGGNIQYF. The CDR3 DNA follows: TGTGCCAGCAGCCCCGAAGGCCCGGGTGGTGGAAACATTCAGTACTTC.

The chain employs TRBV28 and TRBJ1-6, with D possibly matching TRBD1 (6 bases). From germline, CDR1 is MDHEN and CDR2 SYDVKM. The CDR3 has 15 residues. Trimming removed 6 bases at V and 9 bases at J, with 18 bases between. The CDR3: CASSTHRVGFSPLHF. CDR3 DNA sequence: TGTGCCAGCAGCACCCACAGGGTTGGGTTTTCACCCCTCCACTTT.

The J gene is TRBJ2-5, the V gene TRBV6-5; 12 bases agree with TRBD1. In germline, CDR1 is MNHEY, CDR2 SVGAGI. This CDR3 is 16 amino acids long. With 4 bases clipped from V and 4 bases from J, the junction kept 7 bases outside the gene matches. CDR3 amino acids: CASSWMGQGARETQYF. The CDR3 DNA reads as TGTGCCAGCAGTTGGATGGGACAGGGGGCTCGAGAGACCCAGTACTTC.

The chain is built from TRBV25-1 and TRBJ1-1; D is uncertain. Trimming left V 0 bases short and J 4 bases short, with 15 bases between. CDR1 MGHDK and CDR2 SYGVNS come from the germline V gene. The CDR3 is 16 residues long. In DNA form, the CDR3 reads TGTGCCAGCAGTGAATATGCAACGGGATTTGGCACTGAAGCTTTCTTT. Protein product: CASSEYATGFGTEAFF.

The chain carries TRBV27 and TRBJ1-1; no reliable D call. The CDR3 has 12 amino acids. CDR1 MNHEY and CDR2 SMNVEV come from the germline V gene (reference sequence). Trimming pared 5 bases from V and 1 base from J, leaving 5 bases between. The CDR3 region has the DNA TGTGCCAGCAGTCCAGGGAACACTGAAGCTTTCTTT. Protein sequence: CASSPGNTEAFF.

The chain couples TRBV5-1 to TRBJ1-2, with D maybe TRBD1 (5 bases). V lost 3 bases, J lost 10 bases, and 13 bases lay in between. Germline V gene sequence: CDR1 SGHRS, CDR2 YFSETQ. The CDR3 is made up of 12 amino acids. CDR3 protein: CASSSPQGDYTF. The DNA of the CDR3 is TGCGCCAGCAGCTCCCCCCAGGGCGACTACACCTTC. The whole variable domain, filled in from reference TRBV5-1 and TRBJ1-2, reads KAGVTQTPRYLIKTRGQQVTLSCSPISGHRSVSWYQQTPGQGLQFLFEYFSETQRNKGNFPGRFSGRQFSNSRSEMNVSTLELGDSALYLCASSSPQGDYTFGSGTRLTVV.

CDR3 region: CAWSARDIEAFF. CDR3 DNA sequence: TGTGCCTGGAGTGCCAGGGATATTGAAGCTTTCTTT. V and J are TRBV30 and TRBJ1-1; weak D call: TRBD1 (5 bases). Germline V gene sequence: CDR1 GTSNPN, CDR2 SVGIG (reference sequence). The CDR3 is 12 amino acids. Trimming cost V 1 base and J 7 bases, with 10 bases left between them.

This chain links TRBV7-9 with TRBJ1-1; possibly TRBD1 for D (5 bases). Germline lookup yields CDR1 SEHNR and CDR2 FQNEAQ (reference sequence). Between the trimmed V and J ends, which lost 11 bases and 3 bases, there was a span of 13 bases. CDR3 size: 12 residues. CDR3 protein: CAGGKRDTEAFF. The CDR3 DNA reads as TGTGCCGGGGGGAAGAGGGACACTGAAGCTTTCTTT.

The chain joins TRBV6-5 to TRBJ1-2; D gene uncertain. The germline V and J ends were trimmed by 0 bases and 4 bases, with 6 bases remaining between them. CDR1 MNHEY and CDR2 SVGAGI come from the germline V gene. The length of the CDR3 is 13 residues. The CDR3: CASSYSEGYGYTF. CDR3 nucleotides: TGTGCCAGCAGTTACTCGGAGGGCTATGGCTACACCTTC.

This chain links TRBV4-3 with TRBJ2-1, with D perhaps matching TRBD2 (5 bases). Deletions cut 1 base from V and 0 bases from J, with 10 bases between. Germline assignment: CDR1 LGHNA and CDR2 YSLEER. The CDR3 covers 16 residues. In DNA, the CDR3 is TGCGCCAGCAGCCAAGGGCTAGCAGACTCCTACAATGAGCAGTTCTTC. It yields the protein CASSQGLADSYNEQFF.

This clone was detected only once. The chain is built from TRBV5-4 and TRBJ1-1; no definite D call. CDR3 size: 12 residues. Looked up from germline, CDR1 is SGHNT and CDR2 is YYREEE (reference sequence). With 1 base removed from V and 9 bases from J, the gap between germline ends came to 10 bases. The CDR3 DNA follows: TGTGCCAGCAGCTTGATGGGCAGTCAAGCTTTCTTT. Amino acid sequence: CASSLMGSQAFF.

This clone has just one count. The chain uses TRBV6-5 and TRBJ2-1, with D maybe TRBD1 (6 bases). V was cut by 7 bases and J by 0 bases, with 13 bases left in between. Germline V CDR1 and CDR2: MNHEY, SVGAGI. The CDR3 covers 15 residues. This CDR3 reads CASIRQDSSYNEQFF. As DNA, the CDR3 is TGTGCCAGCATAAGACAGGACAGCTCCTACAATGAGCAGTTCTTC.

V usage is TRBV18 and J usage is TRBJ2-3; possibly TRBD1 for D (5 bases). The V and J ends lost 3 bases and 4 bases respectively, with 11 bases between them. Germline CDR1 reads KGHSH; CDR2 reads LQKENI. The CDR3 sequence is 14 residues long. The CDR3 protein is CASSPVRAADTQYF. The CDR3 DNA is TGTGCCAGCTCACCCGTCAGGGCGGCAGATACGCAGTATTTT.